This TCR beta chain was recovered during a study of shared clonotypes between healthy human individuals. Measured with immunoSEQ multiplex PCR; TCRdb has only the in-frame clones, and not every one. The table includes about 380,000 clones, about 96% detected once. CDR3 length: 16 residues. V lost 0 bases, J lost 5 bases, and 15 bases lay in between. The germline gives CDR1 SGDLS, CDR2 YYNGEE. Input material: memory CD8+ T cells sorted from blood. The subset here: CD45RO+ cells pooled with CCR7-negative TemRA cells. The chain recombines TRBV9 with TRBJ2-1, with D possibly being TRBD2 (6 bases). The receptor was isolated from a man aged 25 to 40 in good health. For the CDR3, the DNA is TGTGCCAGCAGCGTAGTTGGGCTAGCGTCAAACAATGAGCAGTTCTTC. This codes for CASSVVGLASNNEQFF.